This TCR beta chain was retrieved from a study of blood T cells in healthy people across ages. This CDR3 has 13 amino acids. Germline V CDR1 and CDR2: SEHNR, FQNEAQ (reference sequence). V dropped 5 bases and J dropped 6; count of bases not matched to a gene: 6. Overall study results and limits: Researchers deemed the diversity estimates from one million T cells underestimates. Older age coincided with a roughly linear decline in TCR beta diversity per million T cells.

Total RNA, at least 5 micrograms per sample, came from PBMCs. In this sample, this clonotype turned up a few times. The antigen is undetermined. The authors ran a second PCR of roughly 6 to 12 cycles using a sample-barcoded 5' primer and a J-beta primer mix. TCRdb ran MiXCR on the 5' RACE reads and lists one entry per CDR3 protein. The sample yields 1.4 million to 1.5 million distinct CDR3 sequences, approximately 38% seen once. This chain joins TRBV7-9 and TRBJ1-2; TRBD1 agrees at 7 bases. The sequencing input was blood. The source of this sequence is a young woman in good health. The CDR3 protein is CASSLQGQHGYTF. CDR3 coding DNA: TGTGCCAGCAGCCTACAGGGGCAACATGGCTACACCTTC.